This TCR beta chain originates from a study of cytomegalovirus exposure and HLA in healthy donors (dated by TCRdb to 2016 to 2017). About the investigation overall: In an earlier analysis of several hundred of the donors, about 260 Gb of sequence data and 120 million or so unique TCR beta sequences from about 190 million T cells were reported. An early release covering roughly 600 HLA-typed donors comprised about 300 gigabases of sequencing data and about 90 million unique TCR sequences. Of the 398 genotyped donors, 70% to 90% were placed in the genetic ancestry cluster associated with self-reported Caucasian donors. The study aimed to test whether signatures of past pathogen exposure could be identified by cataloging public T cell receptors. The study used immunosequencing to profile the T cell repertoires of approximately 650 subjects and linked those repertoires to cytomegalovirus serostatus. Along with the roughly 670-subject first cohort, a separate validation cohort of roughly 110 different subjects was used. High-throughput TCR immunosequencing, statistical association of individual TCRs with disease status, and machine learning were combined to predict cytomegalovirus infection status. A later analysis re-examined previously published TCR beta repertoires from just over 650 donors and added high-resolution HLA genotyping to investigate patterns of TCR occurrence. In the later analysis, no new phenotypic data were used to find candidate immune exposures; instead, reliance was placed on TCR beta sequences and their occurrence across donors. An earlier analysis of a few hundred of the donors applied high-throughput TCR beta sequencing to assess whether each TCR beta V gene segment acted as functional or pseudogenic. Donor age, sex, ethnicity and CMV serostatus were compiled together with the repertoire data. A later genetic analysis used genome-wide SNP genotypes for about 60% of the 666 donors, treating that subset as a discovery cohort. Every discovery cohort repertoire had been produced on one sequencing platform. HLA typing included class I and class II loci at four-digit resolution. The number of typed donors differed by locus: roughly 629-640 for A, B, C, DRB1 and DQB1; 522 for DQA1; 600 to 610 for DPA1; and about 450 for DPB1. Four to six DR-DQ haplotypes were handled as single units for association and clustering, since linkage in the cohort was strong. Among about 370 genotyped donors of the cohort, an average of roughly 230,000 unique TCR beta nucleotide sequences was sequenced per donor, of which 15% to 20% were non-productive. What the authors observed across the whole study: Some IMGT-functional V segments, including TRBV6-2 and TRBV6-3, could not be told apart with the 87-base-pair reads, so those segments were excluded. The cohort was sequenced for TCR beta chains only, and without alpha or paired-chain data the features that could be detected were limited. According to the authors, the approach could potentially be generalized to other disease states and immunological phenotypes. Strong co-occurrence of HLA alleles, especially DR and DQ, made assigning TCR associations to individual alleles difficult. In a later analysis, several top co-occurrence clusters were reported to appear linked to parvovirus B19, influenza, CMV and Epstein-Barr virus. Because counts were too low, about 18 rarely observed V segments, including chromosome 9 orphons, were excluded from the earlier analysis of several hundred of the donors. A further reported finding was that TCR beta sequences accurately predicted the HLA-A and HLA-B alleles for most subjects in the first cohort. A total of 150 to 200 TCR beta chains were listed by the study as associated with cytomegalovirus. Compared with equally common non-associated chains, HLA-associated TCR beta chains in a later analysis were more clonally expanded and had lower generation probabilities. The classifier was reported to diagnose cytomegalovirus status with high specificity and sensitivity in both the original cohort and the validation cohort. An earlier analysis of approximately 570 of the donors showed that most TCR beta V segments appeared in productive rearrangements either about 90% or about 30% of the time, which broadly matched IMGT annotations. Correlated functional status among segregating V segments might be attributable to linkage disequilibrium, but an unknown experimental factor could not be ruled out. The only immune exposure information available for the cohort was CMV serostatus. In vitro tests confirmed that a few of the cytomegalovirus-associated TCR beta chains recognize cytomegalovirus antigens. A later analysis found that most CMV-associated TCR beta chains appeared HLA-restricted, with HLA associations seemingly driven largely by CMV exposure. Roughly uniform sequencing depth across donors was assumed in presence/absence analyses, although this assumption may not hold. In a later analysis, the rate of TCR association differed among HLA loci, with DRB1 alleles having the most associated TCRs and HLA-C alleles having the fewest. Across donors, most TCR sequences were observed very rarely, whereas some public TCRs were present in many individuals. V-gene and J-gene trimming of TCR beta chains was associated with a missense DCLRE1C variant in a later genetic analysis, and the association was replicated in an independent cohort. Because HLA typing was missing for some donors at each locus, association tests included only the typed subset. Compared with the approximately 710-donor mean, donors in an Asian-associated ancestry cluster had fewer N-insertions in productive TCRs, according to a later genetic analysis. A cluster of highly shared sequence variants was judged likely to be a technical artifact of the sequencing pipeline. Specific HLA alleles were associated with more than 15,000 TCR beta sequences at a false discovery rate of 0.05 in a later analysis.

In total, 600 or so healthy bone marrow donors made up the cohort. At the time of sampling, every cohort member was nominally healthy, though immune exposures that went unrecorded were likely present. The donor was CMV seropositive and belonged to the group of over 250 seropositive cohort members. A peripheral blood sample was provided by each donor, and peripheral blood mononuclear cells were used for TCR beta sequencing. Genomic DNA was extracted from the blood cell samples with the Qiagen DNeasy Blood Extraction Kit. Libraries were made using the immunoSEQ multiplex PCR assay. For the multiplex PCR, a mixture combining 60 forward primers for TCR Vbeta segments and 13 reverse primers for TCR Jbeta segments was used. Amplification of the CDR3 region of rearranged TCR beta genes was performed with a multiplex PCR assay on genomic DNA. The amplified TCR beta libraries were sequenced on the Illumina HiSeq System as 87-base-pair reads. The source study handled its data this way. A later analysis counted tens of millions of unique TCR beta chains across the 500 to 850 repertoires, and some 12 million of these chains were shared by at least two donors. A nearest-neighbor algorithm error-corrected the raw reads and collapsed the reads into unique sequences, merging closely related sequences to remove PCR and sequencing errors. CDR3 sequences were aligned to IMGT reference sequences to assign V, D and J gene segments. For a sequence to be retained, a match of at least six nucleotides was required to both a V gene segment and a J gene segment. Rearrangements were called productive when the CDR3 lacked stop codons and stayed in frame with V and J; all others were non-productive. Following IMGT convention, CDR3 was defined as the stretch from the second conserved V-encoded cysteine to the conserved J-encoded phenylalanine. Sequences without an unambiguous match to a single V gene segment were excluded from the earlier analysis of over 500 of the donors. An earlier analysis of approximately 590 of the donors called V segments functional above 56.7% productive rearrangements and segregating when the between-donor standard deviation exceeded 5%. To diagnose cytomegalovirus status from the catalog of TCR beta chain sequences, a statistical classification framework was built. In a later analysis, TCR nucleotide sequences were compared against IMGT/GENE-DB human TR gene sequences so that V and J genes could be assigned. In a later analysis, CDR3 sequences and most-parsimonious VDJ recombination scenarios were assigned using the TCRdist pipeline. A later analysis defined each TCR beta chain by its CDR3 amino acid sequence plus V-gene family, and excluded reads lacking a unique V-gene family. As a way to deal with suspected cross-contamination and a sequencing artifact, a later analysis dropped hundreds of nucleotide sequences that were highly shared and had low generation probability. For each public chain, a later analysis derived a clonal expansion index from normalized ranks of inferred template counts within each repertoire. Generation probabilities in a later analysis came from a VDJ recombination model fitted to out-of-frame rearrangements, and those results were checked against IGoR. In a later analysis, hypergeometric tests were used to score TCR-TCR, TCR-HLA and TCR-CMV co-occurrence, with a repertoire-size bias correction applied to TCR pairs. In a later analysis, false discovery rates were estimated by permuting HLA or CMV assignments 20 times. In a later analysis, co-occurring TCRs were grouped with DBSCAN, and TCRdist sequence similarity was added when clustering was performed within HLA-allele-positive subsets. Repertoires with fewer than 30,000 or more than 120,000 public chains, plus five repertoires with anomalous nucleotide sharing, were excluded from co-occurrence clustering. This is the immuneACCESS table as TCRdb keeps it, with only in-frame sequences that have V and J called. A part of the clones is gone; compared with another copy, unresolved V genes explain less than half, and the rest is unexplained. From that table come the V and J calls and clone size; the DNA was used to work out D and trimming. The sample has roughly 170,000 clones on record, around four fifths of them singletons. The leading ten clones occupy about 1.5% of the sample.

Inclusive of the bounding cysteine and phenylalanine, the CDR3 is 15 residues long. Only CDR3 DNA remains: 45 bases, in frame from the first base. CDR1 and CDR2 are drawn from the germline V gene: LGHNT, FRNRAP. Unmatched junction bases come to 8, with V trimmed by 5 bases and J by 4 bases. On this clone: Its cognate antigen has yet to be identified. No base quality information exists; no much larger clone differs at one position.

The clonotype comes from a woman under 40 in good health and CMV-seropositive. The chain is made from TRBV12-5 and TRBJ2-1, and TRBD1 matches 7 of the central bases. The sequencing sample was made of PBMCs. In nucleotide form, the sequence is TGTGCTAGTGGTGACACAGGGGCGCCTTACAATGAGCAGTTCTTC. Translated, it reads CASGDTGAPYNEQFF.